Listed below are T cell receptor beta chains from one sample, sequenced in a study of blood T cell repertoires in COVID-19. TCRdb's table, derived via immunoSEQ multiplex PCR, lists solely in-frame clones and lacks some. This sample has some 150,000 clones, with around nine tenths found just once. Source material: peripheral blood. These TCRs come from a man aged 70 or older with acute or convalescent COVID-19. Both conserved end residues are part of each CDR3. D genes are given only for firm matches. Size values are once, few and many counts, or a class for expanded clones, and some rows have none.

TRBJ2-7 | - | TRBD1 | TRBV10-2 | TGCGCCAGCAGTAAGGGGGGGACAGGGTTGTACGAGCAGTACTTC | CASSKGGTGLYEQYF
TRBJ1-1 | - | TRBD1 | TRBV7-9 | TGTGCCAGCAGCACCCTGACAGGGGCGAACACTGAAGCTTTCTTT | CASSTLTGANTEAFF
TRBJ2-7 | - | TRBD2 | TRBV20-1 | TGCAGTGCTAGTTTCGAGGGAGGGTTTGGCGAGCAGTACTTC | CSASFEGGFGEQYF
TRBJ2-3 | - | TRBD2 | TRBV7-3 | TGTGCCAGCAGCTTAACAGTGGGGGGGACGCAGTATTTT | CASSLTVGGTQYF
TRBJ1-2 | - | - | TRBV11-2 | TGTGCCAGCAGCTTAGGGGTAGGATACTATAACTATGGCTACACCTTC | CASSLGVGYYNYGYTF
TRBJ2-2 | - | - | TRBV7-8 | TGTGCCAGCAGCTTGCTAACGGGATGGTTCGGGGAGCTGTTTTTT | CASSLLTGWFGELFF
TRBJ2-1 | - | TRBD2 | TRBV19 | TGTGCCAGTAGTTCACTAGCGGGGGCGGACAATGAGCAGTTCTTC | CASSSLAGADNEQFF
TRBJ2-7 | - | - | TRBV9 | TGTGCCAGCAGCGTAGGCCCCGGAAGGAGTGAGCAGTACTTC | CASSVGPGRSEQYF
TRBJ2-3 | few | - | TRBV6-1 | TGTGCCAGCAGCTCCCCCCCTTTAGCGACAGATACGCAGTATTTT | CASSSPPLATDTQYF
TRBJ2-5 | - | - | TRBV28 | TGTGCCAGCAGTTTAAAAGGGGGGGGGACCCAGTACTTC | CASSLKGGGTQYF
TRBJ1-6 | - | TRBD1 | TRBV3-1/TRBV3-2 | TGTGCCAGCAGCGCCAGCAGGGGGTCACCCCTCCACTTT | CASSASRGSPLHF
TRBJ1-6 | - | - | TRBV28 | TGTGCCAGCAGTCGGACAGTCCTTAGTTATAATTCACCCCTCCACTTT | CASSRTVLSYNSPLHF
TRBJ2-5 | - | - | TRBV6-5 | TGTGCCAGCAGGGTTAACAGGGATGGAGAGACCCAGTACTTC | CASRVNRDGETQYF
TRBJ2-3 | - | TRBD2 | TRBV2 | TGTGCCAGCAGTGAACGACTAGCGGGAGGTGCCTCTAGCACAGATACGCAGTATTTT | CASSERLAGGASSTDTQYF
TRBJ2-7 | - | TRBD2 | TRBV18 | TGTGCCAGCTCACCAGCTCATAGCGGGAGATCCTACGAGCAGTACTTC | CASSPAHSGRSYEQYF
TRBJ2-4 | - | - | TRBV4-3 | TGCGCCACCAAAAGGGCAGTTGGTGGGGGGAACATTCAGTACTTC | CATKRAVGGGNIQYF
TRBJ2-5 | once | TRBD1 | TRBV5-4 | TGTGCCAGCAGCTTTCCCCCCGGGACAGATGAAGAGACCCAGTACTTC | CASSFPPGTDEETQYF
TRBJ1-1 | - | - | TRBV24-1 | TGTGCCACCAGTGATTGGAGGGAGAAGGAAGCTTTCTTT | CATSDWREKEAFF
TRBJ1-5 | - | - | TRBV7-3 | TGTGCCAGCAGCTTAACGGGGGGGAATCAGCCCCAGCATTTT | CASSLTGGNQPQHF
TRBJ2-2 | - | - | TRBV27 | TGTGCCAGCAAAGAAGGGAGAGCAGGCACCGGGGAGCTGTTTTTT | CASKEGRAGTGELFF
TRBJ2-2 | - | TRBD1 | TRBV24-1 | TGTGCCACCAGCCCCGGGACAGGGCTTACCGGGGAGCTGTTTTTT | CATSPGTGLTGELFF
TRBJ2-2 | - | TRBD1 | TRBV19 | TGTGCCAGTAGTATACAGGGACAGGGCACCGGGGAGCTGTTTTTT | CASSIQGQGTGELFF
TRBJ2-5 | - | TRBD1 | TRBV3-1/TRBV3-2 | TGTGCCAGCAGCCACACCAGGGGGCAAGAGACCCAGTACTTC | CASSHTRGQETQYF
TRBJ2-3 | - | TRBD1 | TRBV24-1 | TGTGCCACCAGTGACGCCGGACAGGGCTCAGATACGCAGTATTTT | CATSDAGQGSDTQYF
TRBJ2-3 | - | - | TRBV4-3 | TGCGCCAGCAGCCAAGTGTATAGGTTAGGCGGGAGCACAGATACGCAGTATTTT | CASSQVYRLGGSTDTQYF
TRBJ1-2 | - | - | TRBV10-3 | TGTGCCATCAGTGAGTCAAGGGGCCCGAGGGGCTACACCTTC | CAISESRGPRGYTF
TRBJ1-6 | - | TRBD1 | TRBV6-1 | TGTGCCAGCAGTGAACTACAGGGGATGTATAATTCACCCCTCCACTTT | CASSELQGMYNSPLHF
TRBJ1-2 | - | TRBD1 | TRBV28 | TGTGCCAGCAGTTCCACGGGACAGGGGGCTTTCTACACCTTC | CASSSTGQGAFYTF
TRBJ1-2 | few | - | TRBV5-4 | TGTGCCAGCAGCCTGGACATTGGCTACACCTTC | CASSLDIGYTF
TRBJ1-1 | - | TRBD1 | TRBV29-1 | TGCAGCCCCTATTCCACAGGGGTTAGCACTGAAGCTTTCTTT | CSPYSTGVSTEAFF
TRBJ2-3 | - | TRBD2 | TRBV9 | TGTGCCAGCAGCTCCATTAGCGGGGTTAGCACAGATACGCAGTATTTT | CASSSISGVSTDTQYF
TRBJ1-5 | - | - | TRBV6-5 | TGTGCCAGCAGTTACTCTTCGGGACACCAGCCCCAGCATTTT | CASSYSSGHQPQHF
TRBJ2-3 | - | - | TRBV2 | TGTGCCAGCAGTGTTACAGAAAGCACAGATACGCAGTATTTT | CASSVTESTDTQYF
TRBJ1-4 | - | TRBD1 | TRBV3-1/TRBV3-2 | TGTGCCAGCAGCCCCCGGGACAGGAATGAAAAACTGTTTTTT | CASSPRDRNEKLFF